The clone carrying this T cell receptor (beta chain) was counted a few times. Its antigen is currently unknown. Between the trimmed V and J ends, which lost 4 bases and 5 bases, there was a span of 17 bases. Germline V lookup: CDR1 SGHAT, CDR2 FQNNGV. CDR3 length: 15 residues. The sample originates from a study of T cell clones after liver transplantation. Turning to the study itself: Graft-donor-reactive sequences were compared with third-party-reactive TCRbeta sequences from pre-transplant mixed lymphocyte reactions. Tolerance: complete withdrawal held at least one year, liver enzymes staying within twice normal. Study observations and caveats: Donor-reactive sequences fell more than third party-reactive ones, suggesting partial deletion.

TCRdb's copy holds only in-frame clones and misses some; the assay was immunoSEQ multiplex PCR. Here the sample spans some 59,000 clones, about two thirds being singletons. This receptor was identified in a human donor who received a liver transplant. The rearrangement links TRBV11-2 to TRBJ2-5; no definite D call. Sequenced here: CD4+ T cells from blood, sampled before liver transplant. The CDR3 region is CASSSRVSPWETQYF. For the CDR3, the DNA is TGTGCCAGCAGCTCACGGGTTAGCCCGTGGGAGACCCAGTACTTC.